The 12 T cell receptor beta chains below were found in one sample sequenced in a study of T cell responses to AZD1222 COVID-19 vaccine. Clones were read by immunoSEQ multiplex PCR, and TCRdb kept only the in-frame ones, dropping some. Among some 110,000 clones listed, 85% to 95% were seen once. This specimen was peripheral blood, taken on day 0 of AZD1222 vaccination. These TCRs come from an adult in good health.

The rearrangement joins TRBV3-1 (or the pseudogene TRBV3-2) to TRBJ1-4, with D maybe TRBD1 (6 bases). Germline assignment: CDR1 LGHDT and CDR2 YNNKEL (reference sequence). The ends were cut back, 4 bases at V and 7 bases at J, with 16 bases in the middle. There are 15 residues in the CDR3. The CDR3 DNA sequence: TGTGCCAGCAGCCTCCGTGGGGGCACAATTGAAAAACTGTTTTTT. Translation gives CASSLRGGTIEKLFF.

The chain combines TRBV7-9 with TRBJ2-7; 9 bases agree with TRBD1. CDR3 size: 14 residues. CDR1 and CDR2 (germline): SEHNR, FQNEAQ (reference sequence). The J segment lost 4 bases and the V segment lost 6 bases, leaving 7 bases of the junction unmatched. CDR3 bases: TGTGCCAGCAGACCAGTACAGGGGGCATACGAGCAGTACTTC. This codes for CASRPVQGAYEQYF.

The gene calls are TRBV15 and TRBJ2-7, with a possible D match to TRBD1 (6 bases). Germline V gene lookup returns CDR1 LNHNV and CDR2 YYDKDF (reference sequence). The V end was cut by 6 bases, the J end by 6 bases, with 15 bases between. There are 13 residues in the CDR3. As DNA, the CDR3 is TGTGCCACCAGAATGCAGGGGCCTGGCGAGCAGTACTTC. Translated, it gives CATRMQGPGEQYF.

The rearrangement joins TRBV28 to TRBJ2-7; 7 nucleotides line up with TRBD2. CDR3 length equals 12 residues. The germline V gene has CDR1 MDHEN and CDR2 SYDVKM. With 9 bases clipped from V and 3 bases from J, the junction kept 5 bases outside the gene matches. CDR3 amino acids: CASSSGLYEQYF. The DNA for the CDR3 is TGTGCCAGTTCTAGCGGACTCTACGAGCAGTACTTC.

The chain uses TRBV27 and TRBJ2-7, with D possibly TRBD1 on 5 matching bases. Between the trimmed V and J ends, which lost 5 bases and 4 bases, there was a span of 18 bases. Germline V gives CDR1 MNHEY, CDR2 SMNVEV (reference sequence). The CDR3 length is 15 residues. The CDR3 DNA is TGTGCCAGCAGTACGCGGACATCAGCTTTTTACGAGCAGTACTTC. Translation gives CASSTRTSAFYEQYF.

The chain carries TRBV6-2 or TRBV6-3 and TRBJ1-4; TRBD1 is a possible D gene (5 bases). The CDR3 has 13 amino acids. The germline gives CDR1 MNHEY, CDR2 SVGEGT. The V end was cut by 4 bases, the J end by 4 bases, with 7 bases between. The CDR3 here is CASSWGFNEKLFF. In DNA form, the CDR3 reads TGTGCCAGCAGTTGGGGCTTTAATGAAAAACTGTTTTTT.

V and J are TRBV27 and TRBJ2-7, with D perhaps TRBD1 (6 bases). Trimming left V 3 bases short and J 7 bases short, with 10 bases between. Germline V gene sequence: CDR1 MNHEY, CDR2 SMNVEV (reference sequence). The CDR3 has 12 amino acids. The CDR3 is CASSFGGREQYF. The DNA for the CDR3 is TGTGCCAGCAGTTTTGGGGGCCGGGAGCAGTACTTC.

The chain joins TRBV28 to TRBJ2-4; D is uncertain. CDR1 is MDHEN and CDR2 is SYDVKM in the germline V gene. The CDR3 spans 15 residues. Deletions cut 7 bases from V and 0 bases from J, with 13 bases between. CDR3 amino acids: CASNSYAVAKNIQYF. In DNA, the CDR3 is TGTGCCAGCAATTCGTATGCCGTAGCCAAAAACATTCAGTACTTC.

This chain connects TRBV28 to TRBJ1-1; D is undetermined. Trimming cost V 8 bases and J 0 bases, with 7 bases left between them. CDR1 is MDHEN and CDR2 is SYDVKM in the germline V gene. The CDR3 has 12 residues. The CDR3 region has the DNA TGTGCCAGCCGCCGGATGAACACTGAAGCTTTCTTT. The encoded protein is CASRRMNTEAFF.

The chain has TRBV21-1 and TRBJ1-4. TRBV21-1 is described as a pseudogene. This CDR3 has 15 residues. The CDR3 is CATPRETVGGEKLFF. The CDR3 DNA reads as TGTGCCACCCCCAGGGAGACAGTAGGCGGTGAAAAACTGTTTTTT.

The CDR3 DNA is TGTGCCAGCAGCCCCATAGGGCGGGACTACTATGGCTACACCTTC. It yields the protein CASSPIGRDYYGYTF. J is TRBJ1-2 and V is TRBV11-2; TRBD1 is a possible D gene (5 bases). The CDR3 loop spans 15 amino acids. V was clipped by 5 bases and J by 3 bases, with 16 bases between them. The germline CDR1 and CDR2 sequences are SGHAT and FQNNGV.

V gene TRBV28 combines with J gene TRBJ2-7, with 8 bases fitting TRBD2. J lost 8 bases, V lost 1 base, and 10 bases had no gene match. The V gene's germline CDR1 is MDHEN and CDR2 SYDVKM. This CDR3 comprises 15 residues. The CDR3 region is CASSLYGSGVAKQYF. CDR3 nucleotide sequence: TGTGCCAGCAGTTTATATGGTAGCGGGGTGGCCAAGCAGTACTTC.